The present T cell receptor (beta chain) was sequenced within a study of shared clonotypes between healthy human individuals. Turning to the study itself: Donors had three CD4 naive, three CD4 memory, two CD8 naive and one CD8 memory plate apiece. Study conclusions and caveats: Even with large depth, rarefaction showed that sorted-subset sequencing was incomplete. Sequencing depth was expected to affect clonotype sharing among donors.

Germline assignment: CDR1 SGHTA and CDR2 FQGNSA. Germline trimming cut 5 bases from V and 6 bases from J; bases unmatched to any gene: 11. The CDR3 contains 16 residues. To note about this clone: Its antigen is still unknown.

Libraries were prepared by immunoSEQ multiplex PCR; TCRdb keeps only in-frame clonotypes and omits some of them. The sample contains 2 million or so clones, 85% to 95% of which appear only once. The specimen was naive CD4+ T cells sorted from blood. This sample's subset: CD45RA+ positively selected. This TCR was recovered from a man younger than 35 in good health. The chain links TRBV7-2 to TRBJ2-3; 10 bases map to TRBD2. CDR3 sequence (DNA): TGTGCCAGCAGCCCGCAAGCGGGAGGGTTGAGGGATACGCAGTATTTT. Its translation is CASSPQAGGLRDTQYF.